The 25 T cell receptor beta chains below come from one sample, sequenced in a study of blood T cell repertoires in COVID-19. TCRdb keeps only in-frame clones here, not all; method: immunoSEQ multiplex PCR. The sample lists 85,000 to 100,000 clones; 70% to 85% were seen once. The sequenced material came from peripheral blood. These receptor sequences come from a woman between 55 and 75 years old with acute or convalescent COVID-19.

J is TRBJ2-5 and V is TRBV5-1; 7 bases align to TRBD1. Germline lookup yields CDR1 SGHRS and CDR2 YFSETQ. V trimming: 4 bases; J trimming: 5 bases; junction bases outside the gene matches: 14. The CDR3 runs 16 residues. The CDR3: CASSLTRQGRGETQYF. The CDR3 region has the DNA TGCGCCAGCAGCCTGACCCGACAGGGAAGGGGGGAGACCCAGTACTTC.

The DNA of the CDR3 is TGTGCCAGCAGCTTGCCATCCTGGCAGGTGAACACCGGGGAGCTGTTTTTT. This gives the protein CASSLPSWQVNTGELFF. The V gene is TRBV13, the J gene TRBJ2-2; D gene uncertain. This CDR3 has 17 amino acids. With 3 bases removed from V and 1 base from J, the gap between germline ends came to 15 bases. Per germline, CDR1 PRHDT and CDR2 FYEKMQ (reference sequence).

Only a few counts were recorded for this clone. The J gene is TRBJ2-5, the V gene TRBV4-1; D possibly corresponds to TRBD2 (6 bases). V lost 1 base and J lost 4, with 10 bases in between. CDR1 is MGHRA, CDR2 YSYEKL, per germline. This CDR3 is built from 14 residues. The CDR3 DNA sequence: TGCGCCAGCAGCCAAGCGGGAGAACTAGAGACCCAGTACTTC. Residues: CASSQAGELETQYF.

This clone was picked up a small number of times. The rearrangement links TRBV15 to TRBJ2-1, with D unclear. Deletions cut 3 bases from V and 10 bases from J, with 13 bases between. The CDR3 is 13 amino acids. Germline CDR1 reads LNHNV; CDR2 reads YYDKDF (reference sequence). CDR3 residues: CATSSIVRGEQFF. The CDR3 nucleotides read TGTGCCACCAGCAGCATCGTCCGAGGAGAGCAGTTCTTC.

The J gene is TRBJ1-2, the V gene TRBV6-6; tentative D call: TRBD1 (5 bases). The CDR3 length is 13 residues. Trimming shortened V by 10 bases and J by 4 bases, and 16 bases separated the two germline ends. In germline, CDR1 is MNHNY, CDR2 SVGAGI (reference sequence). In DNA form, the CDR3 reads TGTGCCACCTGGCAAATAGGGGCCTATGGCTACACCTTC. Protein product: CATWQIGAYGYTF.

This clone was counted ten times or more. The chain employs TRBV7-4 and TRBJ2-3; D is unresolved. The CDR3 has 17 residues. V shed 4 bases and J shed 9 bases, with 26 bases lying between them. The germline V gene has CDR1 SGHVT and CDR2 SQSDAQ. CDR3 sequence (DNA): TGTGCCAGCAGCTCCCGCTCCTGGCAGGCAAGGTTTAAGACGCAGTATTTT. Amino acids: CASSSRSWQARFKTQYF. The whole variable domain, remainder taken from reference TRBV7-4 and TRBJ2-3, is GAGVSQSPRYKVAKRGRDVALRCDSISGHVTLYWYRQTLGQGSEVLTYSQSDAQRDKSGRPSGRFSAERPERSVSTLKIQRTEQGDSAVYLCASSSRSWQARFKTQYFGPGTRLTVL.

V gene TRBV20-1 combines with J gene TRBJ2-3; 7 bases map to TRBD1. This CDR3 spans 16 amino acids. CDR1 and CDR2 (germline): DFQATT, SNEGSKA (reference sequence). Unmatched junction bases numbered 13, after V lost 3 bases and J lost 4 bases. CDR3 in amino acids: CSASWFGAGGSDTQYF. The CDR3 DNA follows: TGCAGTGCTAGTTGGTTCGGGGCAGGGGGTTCAGATACGCAGTATTTT.

This rearrangement joins TRBV7-2 to TRBJ1-3; D gene unclear. With 4 bases removed from V and 0 bases from J, the gap between germline ends came to 10 bases. The CDR3 is made up of 15 amino acids. Germline CDR1 reads SGHTA; CDR2 reads FQGNSA. The CDR3 DNA follows: TGTGCCAGCAGCTCTGGGCAGCTCTCTGGAAACACCATATATTTT. Amino acids: CASSSGQLSGNTIYF.

This chain links TRBV11-2 with TRBJ2-7; D possibly corresponds to TRBD1 (5 bases). V was trimmed by 3 bases and J by 2 bases, leaving 11 bases between them. This CDR3 contains 14 residues. Germline-derived CDR1 and CDR2 are SGHAT and FQNNGV. The CDR3 region has the DNA TGTGCCAGCAGCTTTCAAGGGGTCCCCTACGAGCAGTACTTC. Translated: CASSFQGVPYEQYF.

The chain is built from TRBV14 and TRBJ2-3; D might be TRBD2 (6 bases). This CDR3 is built from 14 residues. Germline V gene lookup returns CDR1 SGHDN and CDR2 FVKESK. V was clipped by 8 bases and J by 0 bases, with 12 bases between them. This CDR3 is CASASGLSTDTQYF. The CDR3 DNA sequence: TGTGCCAGCGCTTCGGGACTGAGCACAGATACGCAGTATTTT.

The chain recombines TRBV19 with TRBJ1-4, with D hard to call. Trimming took off 4 bases at V and 7 bases at J, with 16 bases between the two ends. This CDR3 spans 15 amino acids. Germline V gene sequence: CDR1 LNHDA, CDR2 SQIVND (reference sequence). The CDR3 nucleotides are TGTGCCAGTAGTAAAACGACACTTTCCGGTGAAAAACTGTTTTTT. As protein: CASSKTTLSGEKLFF.

The chain recombines TRBV2 with TRBJ1-2; a possible D gene is TRBD1 (5 bases). The V end was cut by 5 bases, the J end by 7 bases, with 11 bases between. The germline V gene encodes CDR1 SNHLY and CDR2 FYNNEI. This CDR3 has 12 amino acids. CDR3 nucleotides: TGTGCCAGCAGTCAGGACAAGCCTGGCTACACCTTC. Protein sequence: CASSQDKPGYTF.

The chain employs TRBV19 and TRBJ2-7; the D gene is possibly TRBD1 (6 bases). This CDR3 region has 13 residues. V lost 10 bases and J 7 bases, leaving 20 bases between the germline ends. Germline V gene data show CDR1 as LNHDA and CDR2 as SQIVND (reference sequence). Here the CDR3 reads CATSGTQSGEQYF. The CDR3 DNA is TGTGCCACATCCGGGACACAATCGGGAGAGCAGTACTTC.

The chain has TRBV30 and TRBJ2-5, with TRBD1 matching 7 bases. CDR3 length equals 13 residues. V dropped 0 bases and J dropped 4; count of bases not matched to a gene: 2. Germline loops: CDR1 GTSNPN, CDR2 SVGIG (reference sequence). CDR3 region: CAWSVTGVETQYF. CDR3 nucleotides: TGTGCCTGGAGTGTCACAGGGGTAGAGACCCAGTACTTC.

This chain links TRBV9 with TRBJ1-4; D possibly corresponds to TRBD1 (5 bases). The V gene's germline CDR1 is SGDLS and CDR2 YYNGEE. V lost 2 bases to trimming and J lost 5 bases, with 13 bases between them. This CDR3 has 15 amino acids. The CDR3 nucleotides read TGTGCCAGCAGCGTGGGGACTGGACCGAATGAAAAACTGTTTTTT. This translates into CASSVGTGPNEKLFF.

The CDR3 here is CASSLATSGGLETQYF. CDR3 in DNA: TGTGCCAGCAGCTTAGCGACTAGCGGGGGTCTAGAGACCCAGTACTTC. The chain couples TRBV7-2 to TRBJ2-5; 12 bases line up with TRBD2. Germline loops: CDR1 SGHTA, CDR2 FQGNSA. The CDR3 is 16 residues long. J was trimmed by 4 bases and V by 0 bases; bases with no gene match: 3.

The J gene is TRBJ2-5, the V gene TRBV4-2; D unresolved. Germline CDR1 and CDR2: LGHNA and YNFKEQ. The CDR3 length is 13 residues. V lost 0 bases, J lost 3 bases, and 5 bases lay in between. CDR3 DNA: TGTGCCAGCAGCCAAGATCCTAAAGAGACCCAGTACTTC. Translating gives CASSQDPKETQYF.

Of note for this clone: Other DNA sequences in the sample encode the same CDR3. This chain connects TRBV12-3 or TRBV12-4 to TRBJ2-7; D perhaps matches TRBD2 (7 bases). V lost 5 bases and J lost 6, with 14 bases in between. This CDR3 is built from 13 residues. CDR3 sequence reads: CASSGGGGGEQYF. The CDR3, as DNA: TGTGCCAGCAGTGGGGGCGGGGGTGGCGAGCAGTACTTC.

The gene calls are TRBV5-1 and TRBJ1-3; 8 bases are a match to TRBD1. Germline CDR1 SGHRS, CDR2 YFSETQ. The ends lost 2 bases at V and 2 bases at J; junction bases unmatched: 9. This CDR3 contains 17 residues. The CDR3 here is CASSLLPGQGAGNTIYF. The CDR3 bases are TGCGCCAGCAGCTTACTTCCTGGACAGGGAGCTGGAAACACCATATATTTT.

The chain is built from TRBV5-6 and TRBJ1-5; 7 bases are a match to TRBD1. The V gene end was trimmed by 4 bases and the J gene end by 3 bases; junction bases not matched to a gene: 4. The CDR3 consists of 14 residues. Germline loops: CDR1 SGHDT, CDR2 YYEEEE. The CDR3 is CASSRGQVNQPQHF. The CDR3 DNA reads as TGTGCCAGCAGCCGCGGACAGGTCAATCAGCCCCAGCATTTT.

The CDR3 region is CASSGTGGAGGYTF. The DNA for the CDR3 is TGTGCCAGCAGTGGGACAGGGGGCGCCGGAGGCTACACCTTC. The gene calls are TRBV3-1 (or the pseudogene TRBV3-2) and TRBJ1-2, with 12 bases that match TRBD1. The V segment lost 6 bases and the J segment 8 bases; nucleotides outside the gene matches: 7. This CDR3 region has 14 residues. CDR1 is LGHDT and CDR2 is YNNKEL in the germline V gene (reference sequence).

As DNA, the CDR3 is TGTGCCAGCAGCCTGACAGGGGACACTGAAGCTTTCTTT. This translates into CASSLTGDTEAFF. The chain has TRBV7-8 and TRBJ1-1; 8 bases align to TRBD1. Germline V gene sequence: CDR1 SGHVS, CDR2 FQNEAQ. V lost 5 bases to trimming and J lost 3 bases; unmatched junction nucleotides: 2. This CDR3 region has 13 residues.

This chain connects TRBV11-3 to TRBJ2-1; maybe TRBD1 (5 bases). Looked up from germline, CDR1 is SGHNT and CDR2 is YENEEA. Between the trimmed V and J ends, which lost 5 bases and 7 bases, there was a span of 21 bases. This CDR3 region has 16 residues. The CDR3: CASSAAQGSHRNEQFF. The DNA for the CDR3 is TGTGCCAGCAGCGCAGCCCAGGGATCCCACCGGAATGAGCAGTTCTTC.

V is TRBV11-1 and J is TRBJ2-5, with no clear D. The ends were cut back, 8 bases at V and 2 bases at J, with 18 bases in the middle. CDR1 and CDR2 from the germline V gene are SGHAT and FQDESV (reference sequence). The CDR3 consists of 15 residues. CDR3 sequence reads: CASLLPDLYQETQYF. In nucleotides, the CDR3 is TGTGCCAGCCTGCTCCCTGACTTGTATCAAGAGACCCAGTACTTC.

This chain joins TRBV4-2 and TRBJ2-1; 9 bases align to TRBD1. With 4 bases clipped from V and 5 bases from J, the junction kept 6 bases outside the gene matches. This CDR3 has 15 residues. CDR1 and CDR2 (germline): LGHNA, YNFKEQ. The CDR3 sequence: CASSPDRGENNEQFF. The CDR3 coding sequence is TGTGCCAGCAGCCCAGACAGGGGGGAAAACAATGAGCAGTTCTTC.